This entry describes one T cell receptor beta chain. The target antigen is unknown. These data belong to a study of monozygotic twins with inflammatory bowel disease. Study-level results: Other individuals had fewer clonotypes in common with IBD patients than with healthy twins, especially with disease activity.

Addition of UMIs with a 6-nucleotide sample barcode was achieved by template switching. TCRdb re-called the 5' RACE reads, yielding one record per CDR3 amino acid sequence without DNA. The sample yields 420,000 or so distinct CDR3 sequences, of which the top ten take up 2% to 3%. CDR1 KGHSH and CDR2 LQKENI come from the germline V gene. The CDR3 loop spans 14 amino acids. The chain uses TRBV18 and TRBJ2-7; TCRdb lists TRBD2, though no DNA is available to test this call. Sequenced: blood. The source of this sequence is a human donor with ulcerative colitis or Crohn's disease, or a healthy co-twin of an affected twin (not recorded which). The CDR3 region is CASSPTLAGSEQYF.